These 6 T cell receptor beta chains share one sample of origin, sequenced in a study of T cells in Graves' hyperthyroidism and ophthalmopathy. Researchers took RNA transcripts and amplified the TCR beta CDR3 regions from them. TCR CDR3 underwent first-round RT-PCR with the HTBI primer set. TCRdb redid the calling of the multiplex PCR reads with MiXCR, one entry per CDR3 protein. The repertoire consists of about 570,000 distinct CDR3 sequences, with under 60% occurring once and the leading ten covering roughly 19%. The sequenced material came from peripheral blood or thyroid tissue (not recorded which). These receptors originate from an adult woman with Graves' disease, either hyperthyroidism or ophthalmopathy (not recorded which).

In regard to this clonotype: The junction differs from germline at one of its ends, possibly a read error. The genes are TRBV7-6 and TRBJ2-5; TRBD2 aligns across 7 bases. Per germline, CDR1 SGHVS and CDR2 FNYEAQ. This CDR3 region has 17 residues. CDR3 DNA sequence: TGTGCCAACAGCCCGAGTCGGACTAGACGGTACCAAGAGACCCAGTACTTC. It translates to CANSPSRTRRYQETQYF. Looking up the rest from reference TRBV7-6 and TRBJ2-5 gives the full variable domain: GAGVSQSPRYKVTKRGQDVALRCDPISGHVSLYWYRQALGQGPEFLTYFNYEAQQDKSGLPNDRFSAERPEGSISTLTIQRTEQRDSAMYRCANSPSRTRRYQETQYFGPGTRLLVL.

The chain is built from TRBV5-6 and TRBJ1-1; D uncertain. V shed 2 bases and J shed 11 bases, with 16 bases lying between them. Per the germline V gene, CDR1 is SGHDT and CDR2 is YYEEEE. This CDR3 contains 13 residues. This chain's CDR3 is CASSLPPGVEAFF. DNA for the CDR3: TGTGCCAGCAGCTTACCTCCGGGAGTGGAGGCTTTCTTT.

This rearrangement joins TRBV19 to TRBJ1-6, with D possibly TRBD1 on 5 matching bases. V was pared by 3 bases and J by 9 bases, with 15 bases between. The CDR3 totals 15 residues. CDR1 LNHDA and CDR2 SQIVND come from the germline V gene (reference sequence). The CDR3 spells CASSIKGPSGSPLHF. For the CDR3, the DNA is TGTGCCAGTAGTATTAAGGGACCGAGTGGTTCACCCCTCCACTTT.

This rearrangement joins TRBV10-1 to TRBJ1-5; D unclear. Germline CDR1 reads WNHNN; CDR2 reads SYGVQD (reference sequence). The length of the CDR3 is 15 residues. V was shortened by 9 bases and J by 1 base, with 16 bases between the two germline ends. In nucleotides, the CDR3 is TGCGCCAGGTACAGTACGGGTCAGAGCAATCAGCCCCAGCATTTT. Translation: CARYSTGQSNQPQHF.

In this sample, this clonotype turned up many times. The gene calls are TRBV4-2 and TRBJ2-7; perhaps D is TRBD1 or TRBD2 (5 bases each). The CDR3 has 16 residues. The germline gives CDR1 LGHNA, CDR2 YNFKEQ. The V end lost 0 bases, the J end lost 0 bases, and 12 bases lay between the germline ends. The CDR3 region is CASSQDSGRSSYEQYF. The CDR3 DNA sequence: TGTGCCAGCAGCCAAGATTCAGGGAGAAGCTCCTACGAGCAGTACTTC.

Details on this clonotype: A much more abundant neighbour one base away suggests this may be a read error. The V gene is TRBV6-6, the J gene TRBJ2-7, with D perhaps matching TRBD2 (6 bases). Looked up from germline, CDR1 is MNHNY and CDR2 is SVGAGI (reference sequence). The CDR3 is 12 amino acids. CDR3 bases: TGTACCAGCAGTTATAGGGCGGGAGAGCAGTACTTC. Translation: CTSSYRAGEQYF.